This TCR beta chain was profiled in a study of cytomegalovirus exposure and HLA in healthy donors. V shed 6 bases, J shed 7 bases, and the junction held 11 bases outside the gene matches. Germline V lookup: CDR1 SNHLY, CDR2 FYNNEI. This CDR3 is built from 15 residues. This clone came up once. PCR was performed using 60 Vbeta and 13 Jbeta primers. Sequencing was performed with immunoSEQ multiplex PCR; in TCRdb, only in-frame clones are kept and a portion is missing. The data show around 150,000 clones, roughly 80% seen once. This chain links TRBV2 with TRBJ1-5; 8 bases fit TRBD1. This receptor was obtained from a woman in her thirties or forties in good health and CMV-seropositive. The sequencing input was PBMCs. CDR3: CASSLTQGVGQPQHF. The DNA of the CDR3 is TGTGCCAGCAGCTTAACACAGGGGGTCGGGCAGCCCCAGCATTTT.